A single T cell receptor beta chain is shown here with its context. Its antigen is as yet unknown. Using a J-beta primer mix together with a sample-barcoded 5' primer, a second PCR was run for roughly 6 to 11 cycles. Each cDNA molecule received a tag from a template-switch adaptor that had 12 random nucleotides. TCRdb independently ran MiXCR on the 5' RACE reads; one entry per CDR3 protein. The data hold fewer than 900,000 distinct CDR3 sequences, with roughly 47% observed a single time. This specimen belongs to a study of blood T cells in healthy people across ages. Findings and caveats of the study: Unsorted PBMCs prevented conclusive naive versus antigen-experienced comparison.

The donors, aged roughly 6 to 90, were healthy Caucasians from Russia. Sequenced: blood. This TCR derives from a woman in her sixties or seventies in good health.

CDR3 sequence (DNA): TGTGCCAGCAGCGCGAGGGGGTATGGCTACACCTTC. It translates to CASSARGYGYTF. The chain recombines TRBV9 with TRBJ1-2, with D perhaps matching TRBD1 (6 bases). The CDR3 has 12 residues. Germline V CDR1 and CDR2: SGDLS, YYNGEE. V was shortened by 3 bases and J by 5 bases, with 8 bases between the two germline ends.